This TCR beta chain was profiled in a study of blood T cell repertoires in COVID-19. In the study overall: Samples representing acute and convalescent COVID-19 were sourced from the United States, Italy and Spain. From T cells, B-cell-depleted T cells, or PBMCs came the material, which was cDNA or gDNA.

Trimming pared 5 bases from V and 9 bases from J, leaving 19 bases between. This CDR3 has 14 amino acids. The germline CDR1 and CDR2 sequences are MDHEN and SYDVKM. In the original processing: Reference gene primers were amplified, and this amplification served to estimate nucleated cell counts. TCRdb's copy holds only in-frame clones and misses some; the assay was immunoSEQ multiplex PCR. V, J and clone size are those of that table, while D and trimming were read from the DNA. The table shows fewer than 35,000 clones, with 90% occurring only once. This clone was observed once. This sequence originates from a man aged 55 to 70 with active COVID-19. The rearrangement joins TRBV28 to TRBJ2-5; a possible D gene is TRBD1 (6 bases). The sequenced material came from peripheral blood. The CDR3 nucleotides are TGTGCCAGCAGTCCCCCGGGACACCGCGCGCCCCAGTACTTC. Amino acid sequence: CASSPPGHRAPQYF.